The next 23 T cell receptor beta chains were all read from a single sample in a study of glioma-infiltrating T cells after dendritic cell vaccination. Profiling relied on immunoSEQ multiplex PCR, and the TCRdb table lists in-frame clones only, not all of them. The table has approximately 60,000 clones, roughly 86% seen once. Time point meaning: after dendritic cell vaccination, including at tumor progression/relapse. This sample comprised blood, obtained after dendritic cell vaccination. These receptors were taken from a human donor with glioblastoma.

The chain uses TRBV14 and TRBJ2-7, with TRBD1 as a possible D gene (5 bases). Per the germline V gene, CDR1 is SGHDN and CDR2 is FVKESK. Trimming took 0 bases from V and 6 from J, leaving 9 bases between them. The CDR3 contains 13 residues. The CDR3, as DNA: TGTGCCAGCAGCCAAGATCTAGGGGCCGAGCAGTACTTC. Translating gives CASSQDLGAEQYF.

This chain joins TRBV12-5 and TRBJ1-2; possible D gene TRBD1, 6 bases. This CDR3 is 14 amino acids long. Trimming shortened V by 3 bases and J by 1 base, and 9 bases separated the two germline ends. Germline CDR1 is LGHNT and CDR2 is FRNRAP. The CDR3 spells CASGFQGSNYGYTF. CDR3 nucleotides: TGTGCTAGTGGTTTCCAGGGGAGTAACTATGGCTACACCTTC.

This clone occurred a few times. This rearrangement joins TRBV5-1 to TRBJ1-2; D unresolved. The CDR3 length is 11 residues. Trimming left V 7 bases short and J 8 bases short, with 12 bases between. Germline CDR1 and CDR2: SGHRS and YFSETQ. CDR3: CASRLEGGYTF. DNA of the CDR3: TGCGCCAGCCGCCTTGAGGGAGGCTACACCTTC.

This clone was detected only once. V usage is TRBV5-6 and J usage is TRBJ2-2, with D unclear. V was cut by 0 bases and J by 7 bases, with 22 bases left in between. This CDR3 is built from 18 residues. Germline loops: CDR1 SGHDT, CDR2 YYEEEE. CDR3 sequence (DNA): TGTGCCAGCAGCTTGGGCCCGGCGGCACCTCCTCATGGCGGGGAGCTGTTTTTT. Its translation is CASSLGPAAPPHGGELFF. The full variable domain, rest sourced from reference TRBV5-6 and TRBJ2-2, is DAGVTQSPTHLIKTRGQQVTLRCSPKSGHDTVSWYQQALGQGPQFIFQYYEEEERQRGNFPDRFSGHQFPNYSSELNVNALLLGDSALYLCASSLGPAAPPHGGELFFGEGSRLTVL.

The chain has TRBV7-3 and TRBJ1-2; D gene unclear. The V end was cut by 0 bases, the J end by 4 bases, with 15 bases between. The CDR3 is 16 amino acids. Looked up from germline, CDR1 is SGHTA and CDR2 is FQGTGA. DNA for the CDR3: TGTGCCAGCAGCTTAACGGGTCCCGGGAAAGGCTATGGCTACACCTTC. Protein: CASSLTGPGKGYGYTF.

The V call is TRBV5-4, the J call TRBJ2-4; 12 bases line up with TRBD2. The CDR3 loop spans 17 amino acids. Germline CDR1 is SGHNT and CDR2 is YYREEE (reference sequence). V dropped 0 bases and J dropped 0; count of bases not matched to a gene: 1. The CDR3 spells CASSLGTSGIAKNIQYF. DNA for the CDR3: TGTGCCAGCAGCTTGGGGACTAGCGGGATAGCCAAAAACATTCAGTACTTC.

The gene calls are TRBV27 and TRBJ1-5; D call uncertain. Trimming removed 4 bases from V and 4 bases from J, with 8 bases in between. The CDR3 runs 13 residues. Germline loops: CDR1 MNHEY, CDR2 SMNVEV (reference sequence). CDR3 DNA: TGTGCCAGCAGTTACGACACTAATCAGCCCCAGCATTTT. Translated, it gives CASSYDTNQPQHF.

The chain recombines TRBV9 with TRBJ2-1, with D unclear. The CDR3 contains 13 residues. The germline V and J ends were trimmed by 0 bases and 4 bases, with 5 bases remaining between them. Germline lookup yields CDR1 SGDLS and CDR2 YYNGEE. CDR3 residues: CASSVELYNEQFF. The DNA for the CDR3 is TGTGCCAGCAGCGTAGAACTGTACAATGAGCAGTTCTTC.

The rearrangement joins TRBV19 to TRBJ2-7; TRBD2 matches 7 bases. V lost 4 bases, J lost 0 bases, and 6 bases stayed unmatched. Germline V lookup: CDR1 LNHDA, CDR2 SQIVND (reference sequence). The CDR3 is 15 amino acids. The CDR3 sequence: CASSTGGALSYEQYF. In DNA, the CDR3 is TGTGCCAGTAGTACGGGGGGAGCCCTCTCCTACGAGCAGTACTTC.

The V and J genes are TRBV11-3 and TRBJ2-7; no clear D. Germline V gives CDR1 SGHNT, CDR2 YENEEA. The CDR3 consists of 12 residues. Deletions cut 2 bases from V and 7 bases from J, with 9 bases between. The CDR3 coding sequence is TGTGCCAGCAGCTTACCCCCTCGTGAGCAGTACTTC. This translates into CASSLPPREQYF.

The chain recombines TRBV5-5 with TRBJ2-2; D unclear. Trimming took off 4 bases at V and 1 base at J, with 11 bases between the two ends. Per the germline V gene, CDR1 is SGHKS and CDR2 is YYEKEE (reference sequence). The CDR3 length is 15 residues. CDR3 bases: TGTGCCAGCAGCAGACGGGTTTTGAACACCGGGGAGCTGTTTTTT. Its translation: CASSRRVLNTGELFF.

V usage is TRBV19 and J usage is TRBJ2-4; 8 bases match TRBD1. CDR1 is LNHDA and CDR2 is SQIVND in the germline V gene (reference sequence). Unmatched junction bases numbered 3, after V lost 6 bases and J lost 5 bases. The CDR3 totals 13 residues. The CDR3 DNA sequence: TGTGCCAGTAGATACAGGGGGGAAAACATTCAGTACTTC. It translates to CASRYRGENIQYF.

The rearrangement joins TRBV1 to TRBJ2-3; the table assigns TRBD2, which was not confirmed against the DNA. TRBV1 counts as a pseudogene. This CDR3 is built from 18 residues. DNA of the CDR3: TGCACCAGCAGCCAAGACCGGAAACGCGGGGAAGGCACAGATACGCAGTATTTT. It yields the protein CTSSQDRKRGEGTDTQYF.

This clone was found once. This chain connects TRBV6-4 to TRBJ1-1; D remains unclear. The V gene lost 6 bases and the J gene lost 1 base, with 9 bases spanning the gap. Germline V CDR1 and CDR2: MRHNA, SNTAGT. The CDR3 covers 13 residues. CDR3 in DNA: TGTGCCAGCAGCTTAACAGCGAACACTGAAGCTTTCTTT. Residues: CASSLTANTEAFF.

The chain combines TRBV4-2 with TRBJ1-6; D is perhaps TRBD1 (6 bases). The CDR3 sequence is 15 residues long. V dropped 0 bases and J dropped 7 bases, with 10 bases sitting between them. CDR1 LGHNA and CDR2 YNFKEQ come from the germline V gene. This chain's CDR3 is CASSQEVRGNSPLHF. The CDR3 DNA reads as TGTGCCAGCAGCCAAGAGGTCAGGGGCAATTCACCCCTCCACTTT.

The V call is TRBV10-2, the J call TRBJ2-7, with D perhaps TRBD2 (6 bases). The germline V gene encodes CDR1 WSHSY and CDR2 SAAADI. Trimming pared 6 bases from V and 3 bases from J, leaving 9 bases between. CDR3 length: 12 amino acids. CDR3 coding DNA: TGCGCCAGCAGCCCGGACTACTACGAGCAGTACTTC. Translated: CASSPDYYEQYF.

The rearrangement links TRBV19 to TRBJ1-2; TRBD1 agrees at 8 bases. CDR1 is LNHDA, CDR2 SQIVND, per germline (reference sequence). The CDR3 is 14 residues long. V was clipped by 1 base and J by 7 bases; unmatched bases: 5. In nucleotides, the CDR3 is TGTGCCAGTAGTATAGTAGGGACAGGCATTGGCTACACCTTC. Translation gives CASSIVGTGIGYTF.

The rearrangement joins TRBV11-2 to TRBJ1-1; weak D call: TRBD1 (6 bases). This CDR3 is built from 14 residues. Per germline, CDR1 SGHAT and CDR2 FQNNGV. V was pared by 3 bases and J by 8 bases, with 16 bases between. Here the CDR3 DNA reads TGTGCCAGCAGCTTCAGAGCAGGGGCCGGAGAAGCTTTCTTT. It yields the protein CASSFRAGAGEAFF.

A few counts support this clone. The CDR3 coding sequence is TGTGCCAGCAACCCAGGGACACTAGGTGGCTACACCTTC. The encoded protein is CASNPGTLGGYTF. The rearrangement links TRBV2 to TRBJ1-2; D might be TRBD1 (6 bases). CDR1 and CDR2 (germline): SNHLY, FYNNEI. The CDR3 extends over 13 amino acids. Trimming took 7 bases from V and 7 from J, leaving 16 bases between them.

CDR3 loop: CAWSEGLSTTNEKLFF. The CDR3 DNA follows: TGTGCCTGGAGTGAGGGGTTATCGACAACTAATGAAAAACTGTTTTTT. The V call is TRBV30, the J call TRBJ1-4, with a tentative D call TRBD1 (5 bases). The germline V gene has CDR1 GTSNPN and CDR2 SVGIG (reference sequence). The CDR3 spans 16 residues. V dropped 1 base and J dropped 0 bases, with 12 bases sitting between them.

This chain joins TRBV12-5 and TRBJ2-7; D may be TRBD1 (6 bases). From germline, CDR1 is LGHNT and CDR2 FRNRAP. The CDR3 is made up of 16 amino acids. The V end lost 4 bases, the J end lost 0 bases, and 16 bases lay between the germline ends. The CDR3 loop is CASGSSGTPTSYEQYF. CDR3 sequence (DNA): TGTGCTAGTGGTTCGTCCGGGACACCTACCTCCTACGAGCAGTACTTC.

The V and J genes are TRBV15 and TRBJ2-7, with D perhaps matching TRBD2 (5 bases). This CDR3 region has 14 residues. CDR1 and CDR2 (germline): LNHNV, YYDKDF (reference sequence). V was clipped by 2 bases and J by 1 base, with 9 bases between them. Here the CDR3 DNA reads TGTGCCACCAGCAGATGGGAGAGTTCCTACGAGCAGTACTTC. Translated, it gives CATSRWESSYEQYF.

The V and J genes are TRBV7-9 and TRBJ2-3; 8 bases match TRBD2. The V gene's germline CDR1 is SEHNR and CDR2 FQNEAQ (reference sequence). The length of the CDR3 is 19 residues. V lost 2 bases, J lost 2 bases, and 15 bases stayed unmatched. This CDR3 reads CASSLLSGGRPSYTDTQYF. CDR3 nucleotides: TGTGCCAGCAGCTTATTATCGGGCGGGAGGCCGTCTTACACAGATACGCAGTATTTT.